Shown below are 5 T cell receptor beta chains from a single sample sequenced in a study of human T cells and chemical hapten exposure. Described time point: patch test 1, 2 weeks after DPC sensitization. The treatment here: therapeutic diphenylcyclopropenone sensitization with weekly scalp DPC. TCRdb itself ran the RACE reads through MiXCR, one entry per CDR3 protein. The sample has around 190,000 distinct CDR3 sequences; around 24% are singletons. This specimen consisted of whole blood, obtained in connection with sensitization to the hapten diphenylcyclopropenone (DPC). These receptors were obtained from a woman between 45 and 60 years old with alopecia areata. Some clones in this sample may be carry-over from other donors' samples.

This clonotype has at least ten counts. The V gene is TRBV4-1, the J gene TRBJ2-2, with D possibly being TRBD1 or TRBD2 (5 bases each). The CDR3 spans 19 residues. Between the trimmed V and J ends, which lost 3 bases and 1 base, there was a span of 21 bases. Germline V lookup: CDR1 MGHRA, CDR2 YSYEKL. CDR3: CASSHAPGRIPLNTGELFF. CDR3 nucleotide sequence: TGCGCCAGCAGCCACGCTCCGGGACGGATTCCTTTGAACACCGGGGAGCTGTTTTTT.

The rearrangement uses TRBV6-5 and TRBJ2-3; 8 bases match TRBD2. Germline CDR1 and CDR2: MNHEY and SVGAGI. J lost 8 bases, V lost 3 bases, and 10 bases had no gene match. There are 15 residues in the CDR3. This CDR3 is CASSYPRGGAGTQYF. In DNA, the CDR3 is TGTGCCAGCAGTTATCCCCGGGGGGGGGCTGGTACGCAGTATTTT.

The chain links TRBV4-2 to TRBJ2-1; D uncertain. The V and J ends lost 2 bases and 5 bases respectively, with 10 bases between them. CDR3 length: 14 amino acids. CDR1 LGHNA and CDR2 YNFKEQ come from the germline V gene. The chain's CDR3 is CASSQTDGNNEQFF. CDR3 DNA sequence: TGTGCCAGCAGCCAAACGGACGGTAACAATGAGCAGTTCTTC.

This rearrangement joins TRBV5-1 to TRBJ2-7; D call uncertain. Germline V CDR1 and CDR2: SGHRS, YFSETQ. The CDR3 has 13 residues. The V gene lost 3 bases and the J gene lost 0 bases, with 7 bases spanning the gap. The CDR3 nucleotides read TGCGCCAGCAGCTACACACTCTCCTACGAGCAGTACTTC. Translating gives CASSYTLSYEQYF.

The chain combines TRBV7-9 with TRBJ1-1; possibly TRBD1 for D (5 bases). Germline V gene sequence: CDR1 SEHNR, CDR2 FQNEAQ (reference sequence). Trimming stripped 3 bases from V and 3 bases from J, with 20 bases between. CDR3 length: 17 amino acids. CDR3 nucleotide sequence: TGTGCCAGCAGCTTTGGTGCATGGGCAGGGTCGGACACTGAAGCTTTCTTT. Encoded protein: CASSFGAWAGSDTEAFF.